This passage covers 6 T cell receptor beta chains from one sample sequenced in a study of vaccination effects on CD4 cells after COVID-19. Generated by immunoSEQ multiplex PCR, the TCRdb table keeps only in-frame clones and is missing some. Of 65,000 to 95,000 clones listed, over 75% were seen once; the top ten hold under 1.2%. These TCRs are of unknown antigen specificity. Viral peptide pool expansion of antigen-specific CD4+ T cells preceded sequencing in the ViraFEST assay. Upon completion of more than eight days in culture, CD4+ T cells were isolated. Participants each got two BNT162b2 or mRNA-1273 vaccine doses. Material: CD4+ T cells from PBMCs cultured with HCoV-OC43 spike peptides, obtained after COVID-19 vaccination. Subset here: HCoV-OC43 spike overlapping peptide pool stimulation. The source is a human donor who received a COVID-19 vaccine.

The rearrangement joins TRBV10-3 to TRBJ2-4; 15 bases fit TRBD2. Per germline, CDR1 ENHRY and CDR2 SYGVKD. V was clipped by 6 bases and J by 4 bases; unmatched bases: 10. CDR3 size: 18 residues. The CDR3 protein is CAISPGLAGGSLKNIQYF. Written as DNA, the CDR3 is TGTGCCATCAGCCCGGGACTAGCGGGGGGTAGTTTAAAAAACATTCAGTACTTC.

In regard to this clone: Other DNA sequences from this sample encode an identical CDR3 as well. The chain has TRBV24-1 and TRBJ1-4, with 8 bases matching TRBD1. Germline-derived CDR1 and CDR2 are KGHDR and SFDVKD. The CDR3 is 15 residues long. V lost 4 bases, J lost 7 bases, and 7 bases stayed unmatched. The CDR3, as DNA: TGTGCCACCAGTGACCCCGGACAGGGCGGTGAAAAACTGTTTTTT. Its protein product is CATSDPGQGGEKLFF.

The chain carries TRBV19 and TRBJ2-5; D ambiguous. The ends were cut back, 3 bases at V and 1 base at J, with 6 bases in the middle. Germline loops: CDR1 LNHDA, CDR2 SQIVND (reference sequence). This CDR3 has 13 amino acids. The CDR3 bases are TGTGCCAGTAGTATTGACACCCAAGAGACCCAGTACTTC. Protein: CASSIDTQETQYF.

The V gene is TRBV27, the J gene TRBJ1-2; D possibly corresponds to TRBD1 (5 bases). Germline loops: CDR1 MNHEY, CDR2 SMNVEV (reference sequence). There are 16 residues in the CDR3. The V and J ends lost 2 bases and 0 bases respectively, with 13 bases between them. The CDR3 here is CASSLKPGGTNYGYTF. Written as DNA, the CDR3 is TGTGCCAGCAGTTTAAAACCGGGGGGGACTAACTATGGCTACACCTTC.

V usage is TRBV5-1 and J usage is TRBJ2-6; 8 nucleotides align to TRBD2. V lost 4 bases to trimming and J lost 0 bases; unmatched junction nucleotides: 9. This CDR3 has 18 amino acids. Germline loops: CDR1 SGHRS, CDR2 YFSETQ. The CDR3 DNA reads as TGCGCCAGCAGCCGGACTAGCCGAGCCCTCTCTGGGGCCAACGTCCTGACTTTC. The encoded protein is CASSRTSRALSGANVLTF.

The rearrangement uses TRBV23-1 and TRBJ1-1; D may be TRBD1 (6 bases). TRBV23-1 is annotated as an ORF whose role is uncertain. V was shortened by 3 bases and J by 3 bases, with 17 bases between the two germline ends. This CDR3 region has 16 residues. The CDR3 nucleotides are TGCGCCAGCAGTCAGGAAGCTCTCAAGGGGGACACTGAAGCTTTCTTT. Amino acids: CASSQEALKGDTEAFF.